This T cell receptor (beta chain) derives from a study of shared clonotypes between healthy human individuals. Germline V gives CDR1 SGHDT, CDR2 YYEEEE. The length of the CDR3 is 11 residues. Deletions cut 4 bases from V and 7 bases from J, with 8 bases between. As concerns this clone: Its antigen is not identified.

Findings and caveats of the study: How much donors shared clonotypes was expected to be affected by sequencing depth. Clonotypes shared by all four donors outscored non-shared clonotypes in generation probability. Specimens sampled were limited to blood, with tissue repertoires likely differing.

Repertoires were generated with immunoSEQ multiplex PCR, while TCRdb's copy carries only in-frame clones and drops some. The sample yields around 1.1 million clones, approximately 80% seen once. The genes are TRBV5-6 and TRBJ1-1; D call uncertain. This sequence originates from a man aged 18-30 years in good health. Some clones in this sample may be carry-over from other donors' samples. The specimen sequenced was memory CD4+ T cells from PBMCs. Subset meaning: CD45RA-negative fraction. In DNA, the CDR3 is TGTGCCAGCAGCCGTTCGGGTGAAGCTTTCTTT. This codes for CASSRSGEAFF.